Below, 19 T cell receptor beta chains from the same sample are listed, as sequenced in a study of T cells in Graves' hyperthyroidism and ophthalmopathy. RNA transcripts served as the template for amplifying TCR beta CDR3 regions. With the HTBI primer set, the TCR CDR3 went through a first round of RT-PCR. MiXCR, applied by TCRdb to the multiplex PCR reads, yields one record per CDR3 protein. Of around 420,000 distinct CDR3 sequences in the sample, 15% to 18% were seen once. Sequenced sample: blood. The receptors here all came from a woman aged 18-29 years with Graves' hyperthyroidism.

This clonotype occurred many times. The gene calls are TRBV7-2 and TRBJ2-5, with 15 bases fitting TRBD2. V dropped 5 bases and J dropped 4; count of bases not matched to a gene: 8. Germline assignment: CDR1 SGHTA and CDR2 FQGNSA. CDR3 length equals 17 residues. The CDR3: CASSLGLAGGRAETQYF. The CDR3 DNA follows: TGTGCCAGCAGCCTAGGACTAGCGGGGGGGAGGGCAGAGACCCAGTACTTC.

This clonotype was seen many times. CDR3 region: CASISGKNLYGYTF. The CDR3 region has the DNA TGTGCCAGCATTTCGGGCAAGAACCTCTATGGCTACACCTTC. The rearrangement joins TRBV6-1 to TRBJ1-2, with unresolved D. Per germline, CDR1 MNHNS and CDR2 SASEGT. CDR3 length equals 14 residues. The ends were cut back, 7 bases at V and 4 bases at J, with 16 bases in the middle.

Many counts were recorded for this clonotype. The CDR3 sequence is CASSSRGQYNSPLHF. In DNA, the CDR3 is TGTGCCAGCAGCTCCCGAGGACAGTATAATTCACCCCTCCACTTT. The rearrangement uses TRBV28 and TRBJ1-6, with D tentatively TRBD1 (6 bases). Germline CDR1 is MDHEN and CDR2 is SYDVKM. The CDR3 covers 15 residues. V was shortened by 6 bases and J by 4 bases, with 13 bases between the two germline ends.

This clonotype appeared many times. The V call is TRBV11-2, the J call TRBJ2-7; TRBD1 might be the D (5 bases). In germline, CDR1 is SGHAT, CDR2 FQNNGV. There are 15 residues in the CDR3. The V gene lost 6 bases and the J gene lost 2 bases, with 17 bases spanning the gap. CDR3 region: CASSSIADRAYEQYF. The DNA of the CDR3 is TGTGCCAGCAGTTCAATTGCCGACAGAGCCTACGAGCAGTACTTC.

The CDR3 DNA follows: TGTGCCAGCAGCTTGGAAGGACTAGCGGGGGCTTTGGGCCACAATGAGCAGTTCTTC. Its translation: CASSLEGLAGALGHNEQFF. The chain recombines TRBV5-5 with TRBJ2-1, with 13 bases matching TRBD2. V shed 0 bases and J 5 bases; nucleotides not matched to a gene: 11. Germline V gene lookup returns CDR1 SGHKS and CDR2 YYEKEE (reference sequence). The CDR3 loop spans 19 amino acids. The full variable domain, rest sourced from reference TRBV5-5 and TRBJ2-1, is DAGVTQSPTHLIKTRGQQVTLRCSPISGHKSVSWYQQVLGQGPQFIFQYYEKEERGRGNFPDRFSARQFPNYSSELNVNALLLGDSALYLCASSLEGLAGALGHNEQFFGPGTRLTVL.

DNA for the CDR3: TGTGCCAGCAGCTCAACGGGGCAGGGGCTTGGCTACACCTTC. Its translation is CASSSTGQGLGYTF. The genes are TRBV7-8 and TRBJ1-2; weak D call: TRBD1 (6 bases). The CDR3 sequence is 14 residues long. The germline gives CDR1 SGHVS, CDR2 FQNEAQ. V lost 4 bases and J 7 bases, leaving 16 bases between the germline ends.

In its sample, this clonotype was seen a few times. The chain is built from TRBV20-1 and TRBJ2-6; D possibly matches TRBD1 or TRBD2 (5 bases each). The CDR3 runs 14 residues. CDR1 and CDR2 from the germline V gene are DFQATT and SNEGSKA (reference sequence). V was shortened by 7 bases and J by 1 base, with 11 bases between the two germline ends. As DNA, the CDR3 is TGCAGTGTTCGGGGCGGGTCTGGGGCCAACGTCCTGACTTTC. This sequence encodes CSVRGGSGANVLTF.

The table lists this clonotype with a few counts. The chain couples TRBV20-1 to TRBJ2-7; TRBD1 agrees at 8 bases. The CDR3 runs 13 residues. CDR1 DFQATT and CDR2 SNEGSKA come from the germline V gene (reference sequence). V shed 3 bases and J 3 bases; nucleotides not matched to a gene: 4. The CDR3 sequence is CSASRGRSYEQYF. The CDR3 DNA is TGCAGTGCTAGCAGGGGGCGCAGCTACGAGCAGTACTTC.

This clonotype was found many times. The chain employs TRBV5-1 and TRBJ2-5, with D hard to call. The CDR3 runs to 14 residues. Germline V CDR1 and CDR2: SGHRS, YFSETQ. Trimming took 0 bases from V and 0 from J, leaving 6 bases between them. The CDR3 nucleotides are TGCGCCAGCAGCTTGGGAAAGTACCAAGAGACCCAGTACTTC. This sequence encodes CASSLGKYQETQYF.

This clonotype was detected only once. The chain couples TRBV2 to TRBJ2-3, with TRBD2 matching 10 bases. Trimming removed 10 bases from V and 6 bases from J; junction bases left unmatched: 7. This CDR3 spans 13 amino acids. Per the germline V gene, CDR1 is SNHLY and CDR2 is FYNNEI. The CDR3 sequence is CATRAGGKDTQYF. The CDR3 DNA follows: TGTGCCACCAGAGCGGGGGGGAAGGATACGCAGTATTTT.

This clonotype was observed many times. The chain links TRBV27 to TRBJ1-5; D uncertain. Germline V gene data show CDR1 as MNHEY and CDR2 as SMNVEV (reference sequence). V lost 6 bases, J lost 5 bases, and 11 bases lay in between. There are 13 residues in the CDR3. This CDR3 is CASSSEVDQPQHF. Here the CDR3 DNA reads TGTGCCAGCAGCAGCGAAGTAGATCAGCCCCAGCATTTT.

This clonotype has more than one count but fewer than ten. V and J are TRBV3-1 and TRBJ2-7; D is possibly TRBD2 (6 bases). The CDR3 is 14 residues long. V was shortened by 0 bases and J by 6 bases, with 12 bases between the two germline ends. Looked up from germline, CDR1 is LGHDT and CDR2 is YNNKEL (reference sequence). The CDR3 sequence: CASSQDPGVLEQYF. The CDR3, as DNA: TGTGCCAGCAGCCAAGATCCGGGAGTGCTCGAGCAGTACTTC.

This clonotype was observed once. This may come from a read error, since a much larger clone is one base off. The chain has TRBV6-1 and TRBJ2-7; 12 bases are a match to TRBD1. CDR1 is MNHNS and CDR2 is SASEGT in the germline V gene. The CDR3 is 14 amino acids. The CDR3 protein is CASMGGTGGHEQCF. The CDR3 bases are TGTGCCAGCATGGGCGGGACAGGGGGCCACGAGCAGTGCTTC.

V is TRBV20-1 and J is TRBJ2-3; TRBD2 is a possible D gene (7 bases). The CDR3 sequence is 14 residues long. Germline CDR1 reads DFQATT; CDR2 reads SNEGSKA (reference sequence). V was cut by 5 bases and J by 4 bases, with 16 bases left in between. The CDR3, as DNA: TGCAGTGCTGAGCGGGCGGGGGCGCCAGATACGCAGTATTTT. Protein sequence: CSAERAGAPDTQYF.

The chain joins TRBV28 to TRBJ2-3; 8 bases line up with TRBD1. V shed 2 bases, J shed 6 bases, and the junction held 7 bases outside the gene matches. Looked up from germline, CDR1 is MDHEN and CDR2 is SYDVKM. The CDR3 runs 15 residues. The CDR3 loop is CASSLHRGADDTQYF. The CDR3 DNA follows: TGTGCCAGCAGTTTACACAGGGGGGCGGATGATACGCAGTATTTT.

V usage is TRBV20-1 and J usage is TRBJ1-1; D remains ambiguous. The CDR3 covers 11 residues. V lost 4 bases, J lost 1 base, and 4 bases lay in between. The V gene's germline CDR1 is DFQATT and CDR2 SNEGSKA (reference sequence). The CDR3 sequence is CSAKQNTEAFF. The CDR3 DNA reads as TGCAGTGCTAAACAGAACACTGAAGCTTTCTTT.

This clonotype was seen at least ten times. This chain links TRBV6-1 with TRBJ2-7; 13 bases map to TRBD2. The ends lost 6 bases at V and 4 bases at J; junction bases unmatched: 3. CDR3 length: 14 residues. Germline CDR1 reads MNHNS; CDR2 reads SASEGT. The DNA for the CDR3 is TGTGCCAGCAGGACTAGCGGGAGGAAGTACGAGCAGTACTTC. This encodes CASRTSGRKYEQYF.

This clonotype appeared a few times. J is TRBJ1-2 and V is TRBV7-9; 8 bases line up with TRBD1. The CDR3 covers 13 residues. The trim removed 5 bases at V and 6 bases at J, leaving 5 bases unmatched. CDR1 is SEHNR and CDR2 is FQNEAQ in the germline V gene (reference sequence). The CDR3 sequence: CASSPGGGHGYTF. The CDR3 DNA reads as TGTGCCAGCAGCCCAGGGGGCGGACATGGCTACACCTTC.

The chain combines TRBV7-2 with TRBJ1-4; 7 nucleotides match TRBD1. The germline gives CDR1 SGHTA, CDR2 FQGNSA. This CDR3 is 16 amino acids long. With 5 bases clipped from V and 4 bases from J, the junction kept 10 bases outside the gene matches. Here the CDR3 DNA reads TGTGCCAGCAGCCCCAGACGGACAGGTTTTAATGAAAAACTGTTTTTT. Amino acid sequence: CASSPRRTGFNEKLFF.